Listed below are T cell receptor beta chains from one sample, sequenced in a study of cytomegalovirus exposure and HLA in healthy donors. Produced via immunoSEQ multiplex PCR; TCRdb's table is partial and in-frame only. The data show 100,000 to 150,000 clones, roughly four fifths seen once. Sequenced: PBMCs. Receptors originate from a woman in her 50s in good health and CMV-seronegative. Each CDR3 is given with its conserved first and last residue. The order of the fields is V gene, D gene, clone size, J gene, CDR3 protein, CDR3 DNA. D genes are given only for firm matches. Part of the rows lack a size; the others show once, few, many or a class for expanded clones.

v_call: TRBV28
d_call: .
clone_size: once
j_call: TRBJ2-2
cdr3_aa: CASSLVAGNTGELFF
cdr3_nt: TGTGCCAGCAGTTTAGTCGCAGGGAACACCGGGGAGCTGTTTTTT

v_call: TRBV25-1
d_call: .
clone_size: .
j_call: TRBJ2-5
cdr3_aa: CASSADGKKETQYF
cdr3_nt: TGTGCCAGCAGTGCGGACGGGAAAAAAGAGACCCAGTACTTC

v_call: TRBV21-1
d_call: .
clone_size: .
j_call: TRBJ1-4
cdr3_aa: CASSKWEIGTGLF
cdr3_nt: TGTGCCAGCAGCAAATGGGAAATCGGGACAGGCCTTTTT

v_call: TRBV7-9
d_call: TRBD2
clone_size: .
j_call: TRBJ2-1
cdr3_aa: CASSLASAGGINEQFF
cdr3_nt: TGTGCCAGCAGCTTAGCGTCGGCGGGAGGTATAAATGAGCAGTTCTTC

v_call: TRBV30
d_call: TRBD1
clone_size: once
j_call: TRBJ1-3
cdr3_aa: CAGQDRAGNTIYF
cdr3_nt: TGTGCCGGCCAAGACAGGGCTGGAAACACCATATATTTT

v_call: TRBV7-2
d_call: TRBD1
clone_size: few
j_call: TRBJ1-5
cdr3_aa: CASSLRQGSQPQHF
cdr3_nt: TGTGCCAGCAGCTTAAGACAGGGCAGCCAGCCCCAGCATTTT

v_call: TRBV7-9
d_call: TRBD2
clone_size: once
j_call: TRBJ2-3
cdr3_aa: CASSFSGRTDTQYF
cdr3_nt: TGTGCCAGCAGCTTTAGCGGGAGGACAGATACGCAGTATTTT

v_call: TRBV28
d_call: .
clone_size: .
j_call: TRBJ1-2
cdr3_aa: CASSLVGGYTF
cdr3_nt: TGTGCCAGCAGTTTGGTCGGTGGCTACACCTTC

v_call: TRBV5-6
d_call: TRBD2
clone_size: .
j_call: TRBJ2-1
cdr3_aa: CASSLELAGPYNEQFF
cdr3_nt: TGTGCCAGCAGCTTGGAGTTAGCGGGACCCTACAATGAGCAGTTCTTC

v_call: TRBV4-2
d_call: TRBD2
clone_size: .
j_call: TRBJ2-5
cdr3_aa: CASSQGLAVQETQYF
cdr3_nt: TGTGCCAGCAGCCAGGGACTAGCGGTTCAAGAGACCCAGTACTTC

v_call: TRBV19
d_call: TRBD1
clone_size: few
j_call: TRBJ2-1
cdr3_aa: CASSQLTGVPYNEQFF
cdr3_nt: TGTGCCAGTAGTCAACTTACAGGGGTACCCTACAATGAGCAGTTCTTC

v_call: TRBV29-1
d_call: TRBD1
clone_size: .
j_call: TRBJ2-3
cdr3_aa: CSVEERGRGSTDTQYF
cdr3_nt: TGCAGCGTTGAAGAGCGAGGCAGGGGGAGCACAGATACGCAGTATTTT

v_call: TRBV19
d_call: .
clone_size: .
j_call: TRBJ2-5
cdr3_aa: CASSPGTNGETQYF
cdr3_nt: TGTGCCAGTAGCCCCGGGACAAATGGGGAGACCCAGTACTTC

v_call: TRBV6-1
d_call: .
clone_size: once
j_call: TRBJ1-3
cdr3_aa: CASSERKTGYGNTIYF
cdr3_nt: TGTGCCAGCAGTGAAAGAAAAACAGGGTACGGAAACACCATATATTTT

v_call: TRBV11-1
d_call: .
clone_size: .
j_call: TRBJ2-7
cdr3_aa: CASSSRSNEQYF
cdr3_nt: TGTGCCAGCAGCTCTAGGTCGAACGAGCAGTACTTC

v_call: TRBV5-4
d_call: TRBD1
clone_size: .
j_call: TRBJ1-2
cdr3_aa: CASSLQGQGCGYTF
cdr3_nt: TGTGCCAGCAGCTTGCAAGGACAGGGATGTGGCTACACCTTC

v_call: TRBV5-1
d_call: TRBD1
clone_size: .
j_call: TRBJ1-3
cdr3_aa: CASSIGTGLGNTIYF
cdr3_nt: TGCGCCAGCAGCATCGGGACAGGCCTTGGAAACACCATATATTTT

v_call: TRBV6-1
d_call: .
clone_size: .
j_call: TRBJ1-3
cdr3_aa: CASTDSISGNTIYF
cdr3_nt: TGTGCCAGCACGGACAGTATCTCTGGAAACACCATATATTTT

v_call: TRBV14
d_call: .
clone_size: once
j_call: TRBJ2-2
cdr3_aa: CASSQGQVLTGELFF
cdr3_nt: TGTGCCAGCAGCCAAGGGCAAGTCCTCACCGGGGAGCTGTTTTTT

v_call: TRBV5-1
d_call: .
clone_size: .
j_call: TRBJ2-5
cdr3_aa: CASSLEGIGQETQYF
cdr3_nt: TGCGCCAGCAGCTTGGAGGGGATCGGCCAAGAGACCCAGTACTTC

v_call: TRBV5-4
d_call: .
clone_size: .
j_call: TRBJ1-1
cdr3_aa: CASSLEARGNTEAFF
cdr3_nt: TGTGCCAGCAGCTTGGAGGCCAGGGGGAACACTGAAGCTTTCTTT

v_call: TRBV29-1
d_call: .
clone_size: .
j_call: TRBJ1-3
cdr3_aa: CSVTREANTIYF
cdr3_nt: TGCAGCGTAACCAGGGAGGCAAACACCATATATTTT

v_call: TRBV19
d_call: TRBD1
clone_size: .
j_call: TRBJ2-3
cdr3_aa: CASSLQGVGTDTQYF
cdr3_nt: TGTGCCAGTAGTCTTCAGGGGGTGGGCACAGATACGCAGTATTTT

v_call: TRBV6-5
d_call: TRBD1
clone_size: .
j_call: TRBJ1-5
cdr3_aa: CASSYRGPNQPQNF
cdr3_nt: TGTGCCAGCAGTTACAGGGGGCCGAATCAGCCCCAGAATTTT

v_call: TRBV6-5
d_call: TRBD1
clone_size: .
j_call: TRBJ2-7
cdr3_aa: CASTLRGTGGCEQYF
cdr3_nt: TGTGCCAGCACCTTACGTGGGACAGGGGGCTGCGAGCAGTACTTC